The following is a TCR beta chain sequence with its context. This clone was seen more than once but under ten times. Its antigen target is currently unknown. Per-nucleotide qualities are absent, and no much larger clonotype sits a single base away. Taken from the germline V gene, the CDR1 and CDR2 loops are SGHTA and FQGTGA. The CDR3 runs 14 amino acids, cysteine and phenylalanine included. Here the CDR3 DNA is all that survives: 42 bases in frame from base 1. V and J lose 5 bases and 0 bases, and a span of 9 bases separates them. In light of the paper, this sample's time point label describes: before neoadjuvant nivolumab. Patients had been newly diagnosed with stage II-IVA oral cavity squamous cell carcinoma, and no prior systemic or radiation treatment had been given to the patients. The cohort was composed of patients with HPV-negative, locally advanced oral cavity squamous cell carcinoma. No culture maintenance or expansion was done, as the peripheral blood mononuclear cells went straight to analysis. Samples were obtained from a longitudinal correlative study of a single-arm phase II trial of neoadjuvant nivolumab in oral cavity squamous cell carcinoma. Subject-matched pre- and post-treatment PBMCs and tumors from three responders and three non-responders underwent genomic DNA-based TCRbeta sequencing. Peripheral blood mononuclear cells were collected before nivolumab treatment and were collected again after treatment, at the time of surgery. Genomic DNA was isolated from PBMCs using the Maxwell RSC DNA from Cells kit.

This entry comes from a study of neoadjuvant anti-PD-1 for oral cavity cancer (dated by TCRdb to about 2021). Concerning the study at large: Patients mostly received three to four biweekly doses of nivolumab at 3 mg/kg before curative-intent surgical resection. Under RECIST 1.1, patients with complete response, partial response or stable disease were classed as responders, and patients with progression were classed as non-responders. The parent correlative cohort included roughly 13 patients, with an approximately 32% response rate. For patients who did not progress, a fourth nivolumab dose was given around day 43, followed by definitive surgical resection on days 50-56.

For deep sequencing of PBMC libraries, mostly roughly 520 ng of input genomic DNA was used, and six replicates were run per sample. Following the manufacturer's instructions, the team built TCRbeta libraries using the immunoSEQ hsTCRbeta kit. Sequencing of the completed libraries took place using an Illumina NovaSeq 6000 S4 flow cell after they had been pooled to roughly 3.2 nM. Per the source publication's procedure: Raw data preprocessing and quality control were performed with the immunoSEQ Analyzer. The analysis was limited to productive rearrangements, and each clonotype was defined by a unique CDR3 amino acid sequence. Using the R package tcR, the researchers computed the Gini-Simpson index as their estimate of repertoire clonality. Student's t test was used to compare Gini indices, and Pearson correlation was used to assess associations with tumor size change. This is the immuneACCESS table as TCRdb keeps it, with only in-frame sequences that have V and J called. A part of the clones is gone; compared with another copy, unresolved V genes explain less than half, and the rest is unexplained. For V, J and clone size, that table is used; D and trimming come from the DNA. This sample gives under 20,000 clones in total; about 66% of them show up just once. The ten largest clonotypes hold around 3% of the sample.

The full study reports these points: After neoadjuvant nivolumab, non-responders showed significantly higher T cell clonality (Gini index) in PBMCs than responders did. Higher pretreatment blood TCRbeta clonality and lower post-treatment tumor TCRbeta clonality were correlated with higher pretreatment blood Treg/Th17 ratios. The TCR analyses had only three patients in each response group, and the authors called for validation in larger cohorts.

The TCR was taken from a person aged 40-85 years with oral cavity squamous cell carcinoma. The sample was PBMCs, taken before nivolumab (anti-PD-1) treatment. The V gene is TRBV7-3 and the J gene is TRBJ2-3; no confident D gene assignment can be made. Read as DNA, the sequence is TGTGCCAGCAGCCCCCGGGCTAGCACAGATACGCAGTATTTT. Its translation reads: CASSPRASTDTQYF.